Following are 13 T cell receptor beta chains from one sample sequenced in a study of identifying expanded T cells in peripheral blood (dated by TCRdb to the late 2010s). The library was obtained by the immunoSEQ multiplex PCR assay. TCRdb mirrors the immuneACCESS table, restricted to in-frame sequences. Some clones are absent from its copies; in checked studies, under half trace to an unresolved V gene, and the reason for the others is unknown. Present in this sample are around 120,000 clones, roughly 89% of which were seen just once. Together, the top ten hold about 15% of the sample. Sequenced: blood. The receptors shown here come from a person between 18 and 75 years old in good health.

The chain's CDR3 is CSGSRGYGYTF. The CDR3 DNA reads as TGCAGCGGGAGCCGCGGCTATGGCTACACCTTC. The chain employs TRBV29-1 and TRBJ1-2; unclear D gene. The CDR3 sequence is 11 residues long. Germline CDR1 SQVTM, CDR2 ANQGSEA. Trimming took 7 bases from V and 4 from J, leaving 10 bases between them.

This chain uses TRBV9 with TRBJ1-6, with D hard to call. Germline values: CDR1 SGDLS, CDR2 YYNGEE. Trimming removed 0 bases at V and 10 bases at J, with 11 bases between. The CDR3 consists of 14 residues. CDR3 loop: CASSVDSGSSPLHF. CDR3 DNA sequence: TGTGCCAGCAGCGTAGACTCGGGTAGCTCACCCCTCCACTTT.

J is TRBJ2-3 and V is TRBV7-2; 8 positions agree with TRBD2. The CDR3 consists of 18 residues. V gave up 5 bases and J gave up 3 bases; unmatched junction bases: 16. The V gene's germline CDR1 is SGHTA and CDR2 FQGNSA. The CDR3 DNA reads as TGTGCCAGCAGCCCGCAGGCTGCGGGGGGCAGGAGGACAGATACGCAGTATTTT. It encodes CASSPQAAGGRRTDTQYF. Drawing the rest from reference TRBV7-2 and TRBJ2-3, the complete variable domain is GAGVSQSPSNKVTEKGKDVELRCDPISGHTALYWYRQSLGQGLEFLIYFQGNSAPDKSGLPSDRFSAERTGGSVSTLTIQRTQQEDSAVYLCASSPQAAGGRRTDTQYFGPGTRLTVL.

The J gene is TRBJ1-2, the V gene TRBV4-3; D may be TRBD1 (6 bases). There are 15 residues in the CDR3. In germline, CDR1 is LGHNA, CDR2 YSLEER. V lost 5 bases and J 7 bases, leaving 20 bases between the germline ends. The CDR3 here is CASSLGGGSVSGYTF. DNA for the CDR3: TGCGCCAGCAGCTTAGGAGGGGGATCGGTGAGTGGCTACACCTTC.

This chain uses TRBV9 with TRBJ1-3, with 7 bases matching TRBD1. Germline loops: CDR1 SGDLS, CDR2 YYNGEE. The CDR3 totals 18 residues. Unmatched junction bases numbered 9, after V lost 0 bases and J lost 0 bases. The CDR3, as DNA: TGTGCCAGCAGCGTAGAAGGGGGGACAGCGAGCTCTGGAAACACCATATATTTT. Its protein product is CASSVEGGTASSGNTIYF.

The genes are TRBV6-5 and TRBJ2-5; D is perhaps TRBD2 (6 bases). V was clipped by 2 bases and J by 3 bases, with 13 bases between them. This CDR3 has 15 residues. Germline V lookup: CDR1 MNHEY, CDR2 SVGAGI. CDR3 loop: CASSYGGLYKETQYF. CDR3 nucleotide sequence: TGTGCCAGCAGTTACGGAGGGCTATACAAAGAGACCCAGTACTTC.

CDR3 sequence reads: CASSSGVNTGELFF. DNA for the CDR3: TGTGCCAGCAGCTCCGGGGTGAACACCGGGGAGCTGTTTTTT. The V call is TRBV11-3, the J call TRBJ2-2; the D gene is possibly TRBD2 (5 bases). V was cut by 4 bases and J by 1 base, with 7 bases left in between. Looked up from germline, CDR1 is SGHNT and CDR2 is YENEEA. This CDR3 is built from 14 residues.

This clone was recorded once. This chain links TRBV4-3 with TRBJ2-7; a weak D match, TRBD1 (5 bases). The V gene lost 0 bases and the J gene lost 2 bases, with 11 bases spanning the gap. Germline CDR1 reads LGHNA; CDR2 reads YSLEER. The CDR3 is 15 amino acids. In DNA form, the CDR3 reads TGCGCCAGCAGCCAAGATATGTCGACAGCCTACGAGCAGTACTTC. Translated: CASSQDMSTAYEQYF.

V and J are TRBV5-4 and TRBJ1-3, with D possibly TRBD1 on 5 matching bases. Germline CDR1 is SGHNT and CDR2 is YYREEE (reference sequence). V dropped 4 bases and J dropped 1 base, with 9 bases sitting between them. The CDR3 runs 14 residues. As DNA, the CDR3 is TGTGCCAGCAGCCCTGGGACGTCTGGAAACACCATATATTTT. Amino acids: CASSPGTSGNTIYF.

This chain uses TRBV6-5 with TRBJ1-5; D is ambiguous. Germline CDR1 and CDR2: MNHEY and SVGAGI. Trimming removed 1 base at V and 5 bases at J, with 6 bases between. The CDR3 length is 13 residues. For the CDR3, the DNA is TGTGCCAGCAGTTACTGGGCCGATCAGCCCCAGCATTTT. Its protein is CASSYWADQPQHF.

This clone showed up just once. The chain employs TRBV21-1 and TRBJ2-3; the DNA was not compared with TRBD2, the D call given in the table. TRBV21-1 has pseudogene status. This CDR3 region has 16 residues. CDR3 sequence (DNA): TGTGCCAGCAGCTCTCGGCAGTCCGGGTGCACAGATACGCAGTATTTT. Protein sequence: CASSSRQSGCTDTQYF.

The gene calls are TRBV9 and TRBJ1-1; D possibly corresponds to TRBD1 (5 bases). With 0 bases removed from V and 3 bases from J, the gap between germline ends came to 12 bases. Germline assignment: CDR1 SGDLS and CDR2 YYNGEE. This CDR3 contains 15 residues. As DNA, the CDR3 is TGTGCCAGCAGCGTAGACGATGGGGGGGACACTGAAGCTTTCTTT. Translating gives CASSVDDGGDTEAFF. Filled out from reference TRBV9 and TRBJ1-1, the complete variable domain reads DSGVTQTPKHLITATGQRVTLRCSPRSGDLSVYWYQQSLDQGLQFLIQYYNGEERAKGNILERFSAQQFPDLHSELNLSSLELGDSALYFCASSVDDGGDTEAFFGQGTRLTVV.

The DNA for the CDR3 is TGTGCCAGCAAACAGGACTCCCCGAACACCGGGGAGCTGTTTTTT. Encoded protein: CASKQDSPNTGELFF. The chain uses TRBV2 and TRBJ2-2, with D possibly being TRBD1 or TRBD2 (5 bases each). Trimming stripped 7 bases from V and 0 bases from J, with 12 bases between. Germline V gene data show CDR1 as SNHLY and CDR2 as FYNNEI. The CDR3 is 15 residues long.